These 25 T cell receptor beta chains were all obtained from the same sample, sequenced in a study of blood T cell repertoires in COVID-19. Clones were read by immunoSEQ multiplex PCR, and TCRdb kept only the in-frame ones, dropping some. The data contain approximately 150,000 clones, approximately 83% of them singletons. Specimen: peripheral blood. The receptors were sampled from a man between 65 and 80 years old with acute or convalescent COVID-19.

The CDR3 DNA reads TGTGCCAGTAGCGGGAGAGACTACGAGCAGTACTTC. This sequence encodes CASSGRDYEQYF. This rearrangement joins TRBV19 to TRBJ2-7; tentatively, D is TRBD2 (6 bases). Germline CDR1 LNHDA, CDR2 SQIVND (reference sequence). The CDR3 is 12 residues long. V was clipped by 6 bases and J by 3 bases, with 9 bases between them.

This clone was counted a single time. The rearrangement uses TRBV9 and TRBJ2-5; 8 nucleotides align to TRBD2. Germline values: CDR1 SGDLS, CDR2 YYNGEE. V shed 0 bases, J shed 3 bases, and the junction held 1 base outside the gene matches. The CDR3 is 14 residues long. CDR3 protein: CASSVAGGEETQYF. The CDR3 DNA is TGTGCCAGCAGCGTAGCGGGGGGGGAAGAGACCCAGTACTTC.

The rearrangement uses TRBV5-6 and TRBJ2-2; 7 bases fit TRBD1. Germline V CDR1 and CDR2: SGHDT, YYEEEE. Losses at the gene ends were 3 bases for V and 0 bases for J; bases not matched to a gene: 2. The CDR3 runs 15 residues. Here the CDR3 reads CASSWGQPNTGELFF. CDR3 nucleotide sequence: TGTGCCAGCAGCTGGGGACAGCCGAACACCGGGGAGCTGTTTTTT. Combining the CDR3 with reference TRBV5-6 and TRBJ2-2 gives the whole variable domain DAGVTQSPTHLIKTRGQQVTLRCSPKSGHDTVSWYQQALGQGPQFIFQYYEEEERQRGNFPDRFSGHQFPNYSSELNVNALLLGDSALYLCASSWGQPNTGELFFGEGSRLTVL.

The chain carries TRBV6-1 and TRBJ1-6; a possible D gene is TRBD1 (5 bases). Between the trimmed V and J ends, which lost 2 bases and 12 bases, there was a span of 26 bases. Germline V gene lookup returns CDR1 MNHNS and CDR2 SASEGT. The CDR3 loop spans 18 amino acids. The CDR3 nucleotides read TGTGCCAGCAGTGAATCCCTGAGGGAGGGGTCCCCCTCCTTACCCCTCCACTTT. Protein product: CASSESLREGSPSLPLHF.

The V call is TRBV9, the J call TRBJ2-3, with 9 positions matching TRBD2. The CDR3 length is 16 residues. The germline CDR1 and CDR2 sequences are SGDLS and YYNGEE. V dropped 0 bases and J dropped 5; count of bases not matched to a gene: 7. The CDR3 DNA reads TGTGCCAGCAGCGTAGAGGCGGGAGGGCAGGGAGATACGCAGTATTTT. Its translation: CASSVEAGGQGDTQYF.

The chain is built from TRBV19 and TRBJ2-1; 9 nucleotides match TRBD1. V trimming: 3 bases; J trimming: 7 bases; junction bases outside the gene matches: 10. The CDR3 runs 16 residues. Looked up from germline, CDR1 is LNHDA and CDR2 is SQIVND (reference sequence). For the CDR3, the DNA is TGTGCCAGTAGTATCCCCACCGGGACAGGGAGGAATGAGCAGTTCTTC. As protein: CASSIPTGTGRNEQFF.

The V call is TRBV20-1, the J call TRBJ2-5; tentatively, D is TRBD1 (5 bases). Trimming took off 3 bases at V and 3 bases at J, with 14 bases between the two ends. The germline CDR1 and CDR2 sequences are DFQATT and SNEGSKA (reference sequence). The CDR3 contains 14 residues. In DNA, the CDR3 is TGCAGTGCTAGTAGAGGTTCAGGGAAAGAGACCCAGTACTTC. The encoded protein is CSASRGSGKETQYF.

The gene calls are TRBV15 and TRBJ2-7, with TRBD2 matching over 7 bases. After removal of 0 bases from V and 0 bases from J, the junction contained 5 bases not matched to a gene. Germline CDR1 is LNHNV and CDR2 is YYDKDF (reference sequence). This CDR3 is 16 amino acids long. CDR3 protein: CATSRDPGGDSYEQYF. As DNA, the CDR3 is TGTGCCACCAGCAGAGATCCTGGGGGGGACTCCTACGAGCAGTACTTC.

V usage is TRBV19 and J usage is TRBJ1-4, with D hard to call. V shed 3 bases and J shed 8 bases, with 13 bases lying between them. The length of the CDR3 is 14 residues. CDR1 and CDR2 from the germline V gene are LNHDA and SQIVND (reference sequence). The chain's CDR3 is CASSIPGTSEKLFF. The CDR3, as DNA: TGTGCCAGTAGTATCCCCGGAACTAGCGAAAAACTGTTTTTT. The whole variable domain, remainder taken from reference TRBV19 and TRBJ1-4, is DGGITQSPKYLFRKEGQNVTLSCEQNLNHDAMYWYRQDPGQGLRLIYYSQIVNDFQKGDIAEGYSVSREKKESFPLTVTSAQKNPTAFYLCASSIPGTSEKLFFGSGTQLSVL.

This clone occurred a few times. V gene TRBV29-1 combines with J gene TRBJ2-7; D possibly corresponds to TRBD1 (6 bases). Trimming stripped 4 bases from V and 5 bases from J, with 12 bases between. Germline V gene lookup returns CDR1 SQVTM and CDR2 ANQGSEA. CDR3 length: 12 amino acids. CDR3 region: CSVVWGLHEQYF. CDR3 bases: TGCAGCGTTGTTTGGGGGCTACACGAGCAGTACTTC.

This CDR3 is CATSRGGGLGKETQYF. The CDR3 bases are TGTGCCACCAGCAGAGGGGGCGGACTAGGAAAAGAGACCCAGTACTTC. The chain combines TRBV15 with TRBJ2-5; TRBD2 matches at 7 bases. Germline CDR1 and CDR2: LNHNV and YYDKDF (reference sequence). The CDR3 runs 16 residues. J gave up 3 bases and V 1 base, and 8 bases lay outside the gene matches.

The V gene is TRBV19, the J gene TRBJ1-2, with 7 bases fitting TRBD1. The CDR3 length is 15 residues. Trimming took 5 bases from V and 3 from J; bases not matched to a gene: 9. Germline V lookup: CDR1 LNHDA, CDR2 SQIVND (reference sequence). The CDR3 nucleotides read TGTGCCAGTAGTTTCGACAGGGTAGGTCACTATGGCTACACCTTC. This gives the protein CASSFDRVGHYGYTF.

The chain employs TRBV3-1 (or the pseudogene TRBV3-2) and TRBJ2-7, with D possibly matching TRBD2 (6 bases). The V and J ends lost 1 base and 5 bases respectively, with 12 bases between them. The CDR3 length is 14 residues. Germline values: CDR1 LGHDT, CDR2 YNNKEL (reference sequence). CDR3 in amino acids: CASSQGDSSNEQYF. CDR3 coding DNA: TGTGCCAGCAGCCAAGGGGACTCCTCTAACGAGCAGTACTTC.

V and J are TRBV27 and TRBJ2-2; 8 nucleotides agree with TRBD1. V was clipped by 0 bases and J by 5 bases; unmatched bases: 5. This CDR3 comprises 16 residues. Germline assignment: CDR1 MNHEY and CDR2 SMNVEV (reference sequence). CDR3: CASSLSGQGGTGELFF. The CDR3 DNA sequence: TGTGCCAGCAGTTTATCTGGACAGGGTGGAACCGGGGAGCTGTTTTTT.

The chain joins TRBV25-1 to TRBJ2-2, with 8 bases aligning to TRBD2. CDR1 is MGHDK and CDR2 is SYGVNS in the germline V gene. With 6 bases clipped from V and 4 bases from J, the junction kept 1 base outside the gene matches. This CDR3 contains 13 residues. The CDR3 DNA is TGTGCCAGCAGGAGCGGGAGCACCGGGGAGCTGTTTTTT. Amino acids: CASRSGSTGELFF.

V is TRBV19 and J is TRBJ1-2, with 10 bases matching TRBD1. Germline loops: CDR1 LNHDA, CDR2 SQIVND (reference sequence). CDR3 length: 17 residues. V lost 4 bases to trimming and J lost 4 bases; unmatched junction nucleotides: 12. This CDR3 reads CASSTLPGQGRGYGYTF. The CDR3 DNA reads TGTGCCAGTAGTACCTTACCGGGACAGGGGCGCGGCTATGGCTACACCTTC.

The chain is built from TRBV10-3 and TRBJ2-2; D perhaps matches TRBD2 (5 bases). The CDR3 covers 12 residues. From germline, CDR1 is ENHRY and CDR2 SYGVKD. V was trimmed by 7 bases and J by 3 bases, leaving 6 bases between them. The CDR3 loop reads CAITGDTGELFF. In nucleotides, the CDR3 is TGTGCCATCACCGGGGACACCGGGGAGCTGTTTTTT.

V and J are TRBV2 and TRBJ2-2, with D uncertain. Germline V lookup: CDR1 SNHLY, CDR2 FYNNEI. Trimming removed 7 bases at V and 0 bases at J, with 12 bases between. This CDR3 contains 15 residues. For the CDR3, the DNA is TGTGCCAGCATGGGCAGGCTCGCGAACACCGGGGAGCTGTTTTTT. It specifies CASMGRLANTGELFF.

The V call is TRBV7-9, the J call TRBJ1-6; 10 bases fit TRBD1. Germline assignment: CDR1 SEHNR and CDR2 FQNEAQ (reference sequence). This CDR3 comprises 15 residues. Trimming took 3 bases from V and 7 from J; bases not matched to a gene: 3. The CDR3: CASSFRTGGNSPLHF. CDR3 coding DNA: TGTGCCAGCAGCTTTCGGACAGGGGGAAATTCACCCCTCCACTTT.

The genes are TRBV9 and TRBJ2-2; possible D gene TRBD2, 5 bases. V was pared by 4 bases and J by 3 bases, with 10 bases between. The CDR3 runs 14 residues. The germline gives CDR1 SGDLS, CDR2 YYNGEE. CDR3 loop: CASSLRVYTGELFF. The DNA for the CDR3 is TGTGCCAGCAGCTTGAGGGTATACACCGGGGAGCTGTTTTTT.

The chain combines TRBV19 with TRBJ2-1; perhaps TRBD1 as D (6 bases). The germline V gene has CDR1 LNHDA and CDR2 SQIVND (reference sequence). This CDR3 spans 14 amino acids. The ends were cut back, 7 bases at V and 4 bases at J, with 14 bases in the middle. For the CDR3, the DNA is TGTGCCAGTACCCCAGGGGCAACTTACAATGAGCAGTTCTTC. It encodes CASTPGATYNEQFF.

This sequence joins TRBV4-3 and TRBJ2-7; D not resolved. CDR1 is LGHNA and CDR2 is YSLEER in the germline V gene. The CDR3 runs to 15 residues. Trimming shortened V by 0 bases and J by 1 base, and 10 bases separated the two germline ends. CDR3 nucleotides: TGCGCCAGCAGCCAAGATCGTCTAGAGTCCTACGAGCAGTACTTC. Its protein is CASSQDRLESYEQYF.

The chain carries TRBV19 and TRBJ2-5, with 7 nucleotides matching TRBD2. CDR3 length: 14 amino acids. Germline V gene data show CDR1 as LNHDA and CDR2 as SQIVND (reference sequence). V shed 6 bases, J shed 1 base, and the junction held 5 bases outside the gene matches. Here the CDR3 reads CASSRGGFQETQYF. CDR3 coding DNA: TGTGCCAGTAGCCGGGGAGGGTTCCAAGAGACCCAGTACTTC. Based on the CDR3 plus reference TRBV19 and TRBJ2-5, the full variable domain is DGGITQSPKYLFRKEGQNVTLSCEQNLNHDAMYWYRQDPGQGLRLIYYSQIVNDFQKGDIAEGYSVSREKKESFPLTVTSAQKNPTAFYLCASSRGGFQETQYFGPGTRLLVL.

This chain links TRBV7-2 with TRBJ1-2, with TRBD1 matching 9 bases. V was clipped by 5 bases and J by 8 bases; unmatched bases: 3. Germline V CDR1 and CDR2: SGHTA, FQGNSA. The CDR3 is 12 amino acids. For the CDR3, the DNA is TGTGCCAGCAGCGGACAGGGGAACGGCTACACCTTC. This sequence encodes CASSGQGNGYTF.

V is TRBV7-2 and J is TRBJ1-2; 9 bases align to TRBD1. CDR3 length equals 15 residues. The trim removed 6 bases at V and 3 bases at J, leaving 8 bases unmatched. Germline V gives CDR1 SGHTA, CDR2 FQGNSA. Written as DNA, the CDR3 is TGTGCCAGCAGTCTTACAGGGGGCGCCGACTATGGCTACACCTTC. It yields the protein CASSLTGGADYGYTF.